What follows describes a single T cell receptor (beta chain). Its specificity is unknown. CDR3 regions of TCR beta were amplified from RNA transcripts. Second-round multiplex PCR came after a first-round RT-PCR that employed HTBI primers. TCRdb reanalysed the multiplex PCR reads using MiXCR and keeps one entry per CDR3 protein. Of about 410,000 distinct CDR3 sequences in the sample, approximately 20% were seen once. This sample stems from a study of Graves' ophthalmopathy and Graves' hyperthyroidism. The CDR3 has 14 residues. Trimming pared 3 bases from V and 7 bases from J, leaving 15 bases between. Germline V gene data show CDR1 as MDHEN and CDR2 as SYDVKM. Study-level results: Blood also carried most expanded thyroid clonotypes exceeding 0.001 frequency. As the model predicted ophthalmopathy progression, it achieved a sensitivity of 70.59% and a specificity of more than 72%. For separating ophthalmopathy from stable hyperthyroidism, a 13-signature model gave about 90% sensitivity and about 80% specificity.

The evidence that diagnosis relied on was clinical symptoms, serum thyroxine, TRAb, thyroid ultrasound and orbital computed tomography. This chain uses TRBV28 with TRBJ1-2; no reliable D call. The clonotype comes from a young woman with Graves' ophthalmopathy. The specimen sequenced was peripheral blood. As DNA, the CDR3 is TGTGCCAGCAGTTTTAGACACCTGGGCTTTGGCTACACCTTC. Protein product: CASSFRHLGFGYTF.